Below are 15 T cell receptor beta chains sequenced from a single sample in a study of blood T cell repertoires in COVID-19. This table comes from immunoSEQ multiplex PCR, and its TCRdb copy is limited to in-frame clones, with some not included. Of some 140,000 clones in the sample, roughly 80% were seen once. The sequenced sample was PBMCs or T cells enriched from blood (not recorded which). The origin of the receptors is a man aged 45-65 years who had recovered from COVID-19.

The rearrangement links TRBV19 to TRBJ1-5; 9 bases map to TRBD1. Trimming at V came to 5 bases and at J to 2 bases, leaving 10 bases not matched to a gene. Germline lookup yields CDR1 LNHDA and CDR2 SQIVND (reference sequence). CDR3 size: 17 residues. CDR3 DNA: TGTGCCAGTAGTCGTCCGGGACAGGGAGTAGGCAATCAGCCCCAGCATTTT. It translates to CASSRPGQGVGNQPQHF.

This chain connects TRBV7-3 to TRBJ1-6, with D unresolved. The CDR3 runs to 13 residues. Germline V lookup: CDR1 SGHTA, CDR2 FQGTGA. V lost 2 bases and J lost 12, with 11 bases in between. CDR3 DNA sequence: TGTGCCAGCAGCTTATACGGGGAAGGACCCCTCCACTTT. Translation: CASSLYGEGPLHF.

This clone is a singleton in its sample. The chain recombines TRBV6-5 with TRBJ2-7, with TRBD1 identical over 9 bases. The CDR3 totals 15 residues. Trimming at V came to 2 bases and at J to 5 bases, leaving 7 bases not matched to a gene. Germline V gene sequence: CDR1 MNHEY, CDR2 SVGAGI. In DNA, the CDR3 is TGTGCCAGCAGTTACCCGGGACAGGGTGGGAACGAGCAGTACTTC. Its translation is CASSYPGQGGNEQYF.

This clone was found a few times. The rearrangement joins TRBV9 to TRBJ1-6, with TRBD1 matching over 11 bases. The ends lost 4 bases at V and 7 bases at J; junction bases unmatched: 7. Germline V gives CDR1 SGDLS, CDR2 YYNGEE. This CDR3 region has 16 residues. The CDR3 DNA follows: TGTGCCAGCAGCTCTGGGACAGGGGGGGGGAATTCACCCCTCCACTTT. This codes for CASSSGTGGGNSPLHF.

The chain couples TRBV30 to TRBJ1-1; D uncertain. Germline V gene lookup returns CDR1 GTSNPN and CDR2 SVGIG (reference sequence). The CDR3 has 12 amino acids. Trimming removed 5 bases at V and 4 bases at J, with 11 bases between. The CDR3 DNA reads TGTGCCTGGGGGTCCCGGAGCACTGAAGCTTTCTTT. Amino acid sequence: CAWGSRSTEAFF.

This chain uses TRBV4-1 with TRBJ2-7; D is possibly TRBD2 (5 bases). V was cut by 3 bases and J by 3 bases, with 12 bases left in between. CDR1 is MGHRA, CDR2 YSYEKL, per germline. This CDR3 has 14 amino acids. CDR3 protein: CASSHLTAGYEQYF. The CDR3 region has the DNA TGCGCCAGCAGCCATTTGACCGCGGGCTACGAGCAGTACTTC.

The chain carries TRBV10-3 and TRBJ2-1; possible D gene TRBD2, 6 bases. Germline V gene sequence: CDR1 ENHRY, CDR2 SYGVKD. This CDR3 spans 15 amino acids. Trimming removed 4 bases from V and 0 bases from J, with 10 bases in between. CDR3 in amino acids: CAISAGESSYNEQFF. In DNA, the CDR3 is TGTGCCATCAGTGCGGGGGAAAGCTCCTACAATGAGCAGTTCTTC.

The gene calls are TRBV18 and TRBJ1-1; no clear D. Germline V gene lookup returns CDR1 KGHSH and CDR2 LQKENI. Between the trimmed V and J ends, which lost 4 bases and 5 bases, there was a span of 11 bases. The CDR3 length is 13 residues. The CDR3 protein is CASSQRDRTEAFF. The CDR3 DNA reads TGTGCCAGCTCACAGCGGGATCGTACTGAAGCTTTCTTT.

V is TRBV12-3 or TRBV12-4 and J is TRBJ1-1; 9 nucleotides match TRBD1. Trimming cost V 4 bases and J 11 bases; bases outside gene matches: 8. The CDR3 is made up of 13 amino acids. The CDR3 sequence is CASSYTGGARAFF. The CDR3 nucleotides read TGTGCCAGCAGTTACACAGGGGGCGCCCGGGCTTTCTTT.

This clone is termed medium-sized. This chain links TRBV5-5 with TRBJ1-4, with unresolved D. From germline, CDR1 is SGHKS and CDR2 YYEKEE (reference sequence). The V gene lost 0 bases and the J gene lost 4 bases, with 4 bases spanning the gap. The CDR3 is 13 amino acids. The CDR3: CASSLDINEKLFF. CDR3 nucleotide sequence: TGTGCCAGCAGCTTGGACATTAATGAAAAACTGTTTTTT.

The chain has TRBV10-3 and TRBJ1-2, with 12 bases fitting TRBD1. After removal of 6 bases from V and 5 bases from J, the junction contained 7 bases not matched to a gene. Germline CDR1 is ENHRY and CDR2 is SYGVKD. CDR3 length: 15 amino acids. CDR3 region: CAISRDRGLGYGYTF. In nucleotides, the CDR3 is TGTGCCATCAGCCGGGACAGGGGGCTGGGGTATGGCTACACCTTC.

This clone was counted between two and nine times. The V and J genes are TRBV10-3 and TRBJ1-1; 12 nucleotides line up with TRBD1. Germline V lookup: CDR1 ENHRY, CDR2 SYGVKD. The CDR3 runs 15 residues. V dropped 2 bases and J dropped 6; count of bases not matched to a gene: 4. In DNA, the CDR3 is TGTGCCATCAGTGAGCCAGGGACAGGGGGCCCTGAAGCTTTCTTT. It is translated as CAISEPGTGGPEAFF.

The chain carries TRBV29-1 and TRBJ1-1, with D tentatively TRBD1 (6 bases). CDR3 length: 11 amino acids. The germline V and J ends were trimmed by 7 bases and 1 base, with 7 bases remaining between them. The germline V gene has CDR1 SQVTM and CDR2 ANQGSEA. CDR3 loop: CSGGQNTEAFF. The CDR3 nucleotides are TGCAGCGGGGGACAGAACACTGAAGCTTTCTTT. Combining the CDR3 with reference TRBV29-1 and TRBJ1-1 gives the whole variable domain SAVISQKPSRDICQRGTSLTIQCQVDSQVTMMFWYRQQPGQSLTLIATANQGSEATYESGFVIDKFPISRPNLTFSTLTVSNMSPEDSSIYLCSGGQNTEAFFGQGTRLTVV.

The J gene is TRBJ1-2, the V gene TRBV5-1, with D perhaps matching TRBD1 (6 bases). This CDR3 region has 13 residues. V lost 0 bases and J 8 bases, leaving 11 bases between the germline ends. Germline-derived CDR1 and CDR2 are SGHRS and YFSETQ. Here the CDR3 reads CASSLDGGQGYTF. CDR3 coding DNA: TGCGCCAGCAGCTTGGATGGGGGCCAGGGCTACACCTTC.

The rearrangement links TRBV5-1 to TRBJ2-7; TRBD2 matches at 8 bases. Germline V gene sequence: CDR1 SGHRS, CDR2 YFSETQ. The trim removed 0 bases at V and 0 bases at J, leaving 8 bases unmatched. The CDR3 is 17 amino acids. CDR3 DNA sequence: TGCGCCAGCAGCTTGGGATACGAGCGGGGGAGCTCCTACGAGCAGTACTTC. This translates into CASSLGYERGSSYEQYF.